This T cell receptor beta chain stems from a study of T cell responses to AZD1222 COVID-19 vaccine. Study results and caveats: Two AZD1222 doses significantly raised spike-specific TCR breadth and depth over controls. Sampled repertoires all dated from after the peak T cell response. Mapped onto spike, vaccine-associated CD4 TCRs spanned it and were dominant at 160-218 and 743-854. Baseline seropositivity occurred in only six or seven AZD1222 recipients.

The data were produced by immunoSEQ multiplex PCR, yet TCRdb's version contains in-frame clones alone and is incomplete. The sample lists tens of thousands of clones; just over 85% were seen once. A note on this clone: Its specificity is unknown.

This receptor was taken from an adult in good health. Specimen: peripheral blood, collected on day 0 of AZD1222 vaccination.

CDR3 DNA sequence: TGTGCCAGCAGCCCCGGGACAGCCAGCTCCTACGAGCAGTACTTC. Translation: CASSPGTASSYEQYF. The chain couples TRBV5-5 to TRBJ2-7, with 7 bases lining up with TRBD1. This CDR3 spans 15 amino acids. V gave up 4 bases and J gave up 0 bases; unmatched junction bases: 7. CDR1 SGHKS and CDR2 YYEKEE come from the germline V gene (reference sequence).